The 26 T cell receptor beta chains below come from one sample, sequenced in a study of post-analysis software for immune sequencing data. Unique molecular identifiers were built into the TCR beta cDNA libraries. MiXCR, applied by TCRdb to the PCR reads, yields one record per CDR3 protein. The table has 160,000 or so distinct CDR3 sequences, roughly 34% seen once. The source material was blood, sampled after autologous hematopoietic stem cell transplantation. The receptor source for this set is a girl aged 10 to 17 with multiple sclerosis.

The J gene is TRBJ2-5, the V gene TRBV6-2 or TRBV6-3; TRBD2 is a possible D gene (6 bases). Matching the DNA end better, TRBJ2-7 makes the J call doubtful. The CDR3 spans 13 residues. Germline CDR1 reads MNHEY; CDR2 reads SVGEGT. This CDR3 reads CASKGLARNEQYF. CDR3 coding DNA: TGTGCCAGTAAGGGACTTGCAAGGAACGAGCAGTACTTC.

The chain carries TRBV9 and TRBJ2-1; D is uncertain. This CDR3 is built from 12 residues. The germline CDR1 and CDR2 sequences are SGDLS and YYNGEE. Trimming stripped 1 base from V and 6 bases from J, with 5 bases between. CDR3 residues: CASSVQANEQFF. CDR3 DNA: TGTGCCAGCAGCGTACAAGCCAATGAGCAGTTCTTC.

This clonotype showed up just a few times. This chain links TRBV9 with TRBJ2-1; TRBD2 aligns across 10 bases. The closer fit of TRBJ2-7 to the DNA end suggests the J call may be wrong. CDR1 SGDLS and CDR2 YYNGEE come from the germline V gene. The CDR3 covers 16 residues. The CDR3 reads CASSLAGGRRYNEQYF. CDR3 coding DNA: TGTGCCAGCAGCTTAGCGGGAGGACGTAGATACAATGAGCAGTACTTC.

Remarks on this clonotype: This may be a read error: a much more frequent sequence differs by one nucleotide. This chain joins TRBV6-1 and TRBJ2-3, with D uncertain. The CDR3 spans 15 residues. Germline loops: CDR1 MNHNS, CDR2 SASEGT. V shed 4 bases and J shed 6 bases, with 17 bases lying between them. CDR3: CASSVGGPEADTQYF. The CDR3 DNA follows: TGTGCCAGCAGTGTTGGCGGACCTGAGGCGGATACGCAGTATTTT.

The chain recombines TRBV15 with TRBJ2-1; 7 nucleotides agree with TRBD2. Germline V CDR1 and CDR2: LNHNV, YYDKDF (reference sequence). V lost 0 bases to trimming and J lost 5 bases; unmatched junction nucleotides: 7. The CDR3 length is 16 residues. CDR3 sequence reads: CATSRDGRAPNNEQFF. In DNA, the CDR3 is TGTGCCACCAGCAGAGATGGGAGGGCTCCTAACAATGAGCAGTTCTTC. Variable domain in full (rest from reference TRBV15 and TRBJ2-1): DAMVIQNPRYQVTQFGKPVTLSCSQTLNHNVMYWYQQKSSQAPKLLFHYYDKDFNNEADTPDNFQSRRPNTSFCFLDIRSPGLGDTAMYLCATSRDGRAPNNEQFFGPGTRLTVL.

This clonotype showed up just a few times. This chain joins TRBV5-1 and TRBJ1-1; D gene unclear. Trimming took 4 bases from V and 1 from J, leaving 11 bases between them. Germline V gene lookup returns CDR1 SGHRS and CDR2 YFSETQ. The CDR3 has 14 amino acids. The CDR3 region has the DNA TGCGCCAGCAGCCTGCAGGTTGGGAACACTGAAGCTTTCTTT. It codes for CASSLQVGNTEAFF.

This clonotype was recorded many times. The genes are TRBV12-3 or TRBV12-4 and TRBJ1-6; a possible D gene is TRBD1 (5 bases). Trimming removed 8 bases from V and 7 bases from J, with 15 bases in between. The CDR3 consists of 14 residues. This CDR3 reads CASRQQARNSPLHF. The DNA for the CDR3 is TGTGCCAGCCGGCAACAGGCCAGAAATTCACCCCTCCACTTT.

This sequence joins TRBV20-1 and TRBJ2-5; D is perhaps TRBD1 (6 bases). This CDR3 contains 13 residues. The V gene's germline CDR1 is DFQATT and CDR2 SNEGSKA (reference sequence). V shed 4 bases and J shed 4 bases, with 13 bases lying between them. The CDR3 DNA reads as TGCAGTGCTAAGATCTGGGGGCGAGAGACCCAGTACTTC. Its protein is CSAKIWGRETQYF.

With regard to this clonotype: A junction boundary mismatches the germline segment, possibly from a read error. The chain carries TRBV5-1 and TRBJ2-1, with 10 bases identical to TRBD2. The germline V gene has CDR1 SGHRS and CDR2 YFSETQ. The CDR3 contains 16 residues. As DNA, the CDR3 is TGCACCAGCAGCTTGGCCCTAGCGGGAGTGTATAATGAGCAGTTCTTC. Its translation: CTSSLALAGVYNEQFF.

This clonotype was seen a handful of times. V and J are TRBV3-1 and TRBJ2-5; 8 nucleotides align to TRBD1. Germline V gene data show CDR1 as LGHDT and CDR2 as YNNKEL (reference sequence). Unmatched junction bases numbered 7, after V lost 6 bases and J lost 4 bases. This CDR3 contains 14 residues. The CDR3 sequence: CASSLAGQGETQYF. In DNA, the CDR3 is TGTGCCAGCAGTCTCGCCGGACAGGGAGAGACCCAGTACTTC.

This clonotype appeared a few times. The CDR3 DNA reads as TGCAGCGGGGGGAGTAACTCCTACGAGCAGTACTTC. Protein: CSGGSNSYEQYF. J is TRBJ2-7 and V is TRBV29-1, with D possibly called TRBD1 or TRBD2 (5 bases each). There are 12 residues in the CDR3. Germline V gene lookup returns CDR1 SQVTM and CDR2 ANQGSEA. V was cut by 7 bases and J by 0 bases, with 10 bases left in between.

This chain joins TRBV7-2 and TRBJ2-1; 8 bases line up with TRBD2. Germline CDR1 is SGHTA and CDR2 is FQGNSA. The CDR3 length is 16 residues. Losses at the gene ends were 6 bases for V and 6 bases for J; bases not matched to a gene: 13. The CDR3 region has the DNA TGTGCCAGCAGAATTGATATGGCTAGCGGGCGCAATGAGCAGTTCTTC. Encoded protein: CASRIDMASGRNEQFF.

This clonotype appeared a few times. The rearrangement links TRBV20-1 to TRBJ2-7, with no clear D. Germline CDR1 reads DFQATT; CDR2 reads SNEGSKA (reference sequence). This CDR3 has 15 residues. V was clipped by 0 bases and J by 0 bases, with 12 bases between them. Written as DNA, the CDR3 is TGCAGTGCTAGAGAGGGAAGGGTCCACTCCTACGAGCAGTACTTC. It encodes CSAREGRVHSYEQYF.

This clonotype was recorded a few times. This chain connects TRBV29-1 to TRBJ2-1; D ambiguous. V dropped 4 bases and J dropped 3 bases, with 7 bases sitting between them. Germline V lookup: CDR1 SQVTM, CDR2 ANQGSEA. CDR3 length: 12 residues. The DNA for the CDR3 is TGCAGCGTTGTTGCGGACTACAATGAGCAGTTCTTC. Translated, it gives CSVVADYNEQFF.

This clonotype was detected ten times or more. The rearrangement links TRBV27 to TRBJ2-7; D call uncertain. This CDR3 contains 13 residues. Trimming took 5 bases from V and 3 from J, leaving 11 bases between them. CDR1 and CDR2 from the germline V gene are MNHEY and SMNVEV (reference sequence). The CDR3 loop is CASSPSFFYEQYF. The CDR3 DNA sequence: TGTGCCAGCAGTCCCTCGTTTTTCTACGAGCAGTACTTC.

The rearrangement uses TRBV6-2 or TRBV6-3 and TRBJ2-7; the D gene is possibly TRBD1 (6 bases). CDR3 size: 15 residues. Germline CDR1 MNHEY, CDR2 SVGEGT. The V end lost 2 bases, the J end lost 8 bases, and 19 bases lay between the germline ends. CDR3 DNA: TGTGCCAGCAGTTACCCCGACAGGCCGCTAATACAGCAGTACTTC. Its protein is CASSYPDRPLIQQYF.

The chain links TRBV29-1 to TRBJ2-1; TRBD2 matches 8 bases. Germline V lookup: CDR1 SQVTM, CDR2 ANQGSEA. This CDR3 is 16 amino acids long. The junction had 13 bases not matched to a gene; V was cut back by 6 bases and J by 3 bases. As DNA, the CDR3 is TGCAGCGTGCCCCCCCGGGCTAGCGGGTACTACAATGAGCAGTTCTTC. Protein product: CSVPPRASGYYNEQFF.

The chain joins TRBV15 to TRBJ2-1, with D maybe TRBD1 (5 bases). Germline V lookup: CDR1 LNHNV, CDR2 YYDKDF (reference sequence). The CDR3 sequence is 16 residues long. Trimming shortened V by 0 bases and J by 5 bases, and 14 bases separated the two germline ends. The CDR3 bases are TGTGCCACCAGCAGAGAGGGCAGGACAAGCAACAATGAGCAGTTCTTC. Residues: CATSREGRTSNNEQFF.

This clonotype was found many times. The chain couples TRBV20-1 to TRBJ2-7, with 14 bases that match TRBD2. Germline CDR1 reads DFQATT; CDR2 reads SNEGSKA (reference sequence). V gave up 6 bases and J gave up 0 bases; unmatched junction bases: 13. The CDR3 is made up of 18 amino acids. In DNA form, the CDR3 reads TGCAGTGCCTCCGGGGGACTAGCGGGAGAGCTGGGCTCCTACGAGCAGTACTTC. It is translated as CSASGGLAGELGSYEQYF.

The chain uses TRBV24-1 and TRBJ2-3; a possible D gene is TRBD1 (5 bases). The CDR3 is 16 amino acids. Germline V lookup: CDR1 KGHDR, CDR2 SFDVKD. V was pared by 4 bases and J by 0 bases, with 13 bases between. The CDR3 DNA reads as TGTGCCACCAGTGAATCAGGGCTGACTAGCACAGATACGCAGTATTTT. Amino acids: CATSESGLTSTDTQYF.

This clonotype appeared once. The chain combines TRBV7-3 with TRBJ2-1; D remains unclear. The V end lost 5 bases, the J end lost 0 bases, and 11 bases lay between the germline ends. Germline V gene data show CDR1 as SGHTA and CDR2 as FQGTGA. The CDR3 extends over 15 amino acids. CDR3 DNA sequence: TGTGCCAGCAGCCTACAGTCCAGCTCCTACAATGAGCAGTTCTTC. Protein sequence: CASSLQSSSYNEQFF.

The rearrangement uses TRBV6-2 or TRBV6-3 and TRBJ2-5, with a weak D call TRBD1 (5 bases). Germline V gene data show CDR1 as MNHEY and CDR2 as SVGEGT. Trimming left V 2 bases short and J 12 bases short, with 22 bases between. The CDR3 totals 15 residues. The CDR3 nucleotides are TGTGCCAGCAGTTACATCTTCGACGCCCGACAGATGGAGTACTTC. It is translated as CASSYIFDARQMEYF.

CDR3 nucleotides: TGTGCCAGCAGCTTGACCACCGGGACTAAGGCAGGGGGCACAGATACGCAGTATTTT. Its protein product is CASSLTTGTKAGGTDTQYF. J is TRBJ2-3 and V is TRBV7-3; the D gene is possibly TRBD2 (7 bases). The germline gives CDR1 SGHTA, CDR2 FQGTGA. Trimming took 3 bases from V and 1 from J, leaving 23 bases between them. CDR3 size: 19 residues. Together with reference TRBV7-3 and TRBJ2-3, the CDR3 gives the full variable domain: GAGVSQTPSNKVTEKGKYVELRCDPISGHTALYWYRQSLGQGPEFLIYFQGTGAADDSGLPNDRFFAVRPEGSVSTLKIQRTERGDSAVYLCASSLTTGTKAGGTDTQYFGPGTRLTVL.

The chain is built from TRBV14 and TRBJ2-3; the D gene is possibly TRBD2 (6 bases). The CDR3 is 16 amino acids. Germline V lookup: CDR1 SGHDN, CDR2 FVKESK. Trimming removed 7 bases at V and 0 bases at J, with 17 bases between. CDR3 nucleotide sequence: TGTGCCAGCAACCGAGGATGGGGGACTAGCACAGATACGCAGTATTTT. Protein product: CASNRGWGTSTDTQYF.

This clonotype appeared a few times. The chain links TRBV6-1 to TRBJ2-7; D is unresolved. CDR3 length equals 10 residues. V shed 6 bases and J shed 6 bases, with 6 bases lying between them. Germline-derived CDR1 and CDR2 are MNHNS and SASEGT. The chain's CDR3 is CASRGIEQYF. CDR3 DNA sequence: TGTGCCAGCAGGGGGATCGAGCAGTACTTC.

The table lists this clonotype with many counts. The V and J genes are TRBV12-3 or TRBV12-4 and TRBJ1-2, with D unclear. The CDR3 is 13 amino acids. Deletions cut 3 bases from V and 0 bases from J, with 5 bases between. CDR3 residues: CASSLGPNYGYTF. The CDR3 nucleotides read TGTGCCAGCAGTTTGGGCCCTAACTATGGCTACACCTTC.